This T cell receptor beta chain was sequenced during a study of response to subunit inactivated influenza vaccine. General study points: T cells newly recruited by each seasonal influenza vaccination are few, the authors suggested.

In regard to this clonotype: Antigen specificity is unknown.

MiXCR was run by TCRdb on the RT-PCR reads, yielding one entry per CDR3 protein. The sample yields 500,000 to 650,000 distinct CDR3 sequences, around 8% seen once. The V and J ends lost 2 bases and 2 bases, in that order; junction bases with no gene match: 8. The germline V gene has CDR1 KGHDR and CDR2 SFDVKD. CDR3 size: 18 residues. Specimen: PBMCs from blood, collected less than 30 months after vaccination. The source is a man aged 45 to 75 who received an inactivated influenza vaccine. This sequence joins TRBV24-1 and TRBJ2-1, with TRBD2 matching over 10 bases. The DNA for the CDR3 is TGTGCCACCAGTGATTCTCGGACTAGCGGAGTAACCTACAATGAGCAGTTCTTC. As protein: CATSDSRTSGVTYNEQFF.